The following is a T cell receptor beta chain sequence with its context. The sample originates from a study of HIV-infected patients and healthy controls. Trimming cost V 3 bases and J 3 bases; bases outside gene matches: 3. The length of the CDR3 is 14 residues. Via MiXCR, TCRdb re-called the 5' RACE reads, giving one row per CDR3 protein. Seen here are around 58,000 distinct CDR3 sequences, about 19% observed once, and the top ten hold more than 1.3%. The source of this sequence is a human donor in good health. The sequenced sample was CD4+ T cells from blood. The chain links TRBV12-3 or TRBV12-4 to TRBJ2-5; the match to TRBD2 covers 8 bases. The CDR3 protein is CASSLLAGKETQYF. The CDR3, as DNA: TGTGCCAGCAGTTTGCTAGCGGGCAAAGAGACCCAGTACTTC.